This T cell receptor beta chain was profiled in a study of Graves' ophthalmopathy and Graves' hyperthyroidism. Researchers took RNA transcripts and amplified TCR beta CDR3 regions from them. HTBI-primed first-round RT-PCR preceded second-round multiplex PCR. Via MiXCR, TCRdb re-called the multiplex PCR reads, giving one row per CDR3 protein. The sample lists roughly 410,000 distinct CDR3 sequences, roughly 15% occurring once. This clonotype was observed many times. CDR1 and CDR2 (germline): MNHNS, SASEGT. CDR3 length: 17 residues. With V trimmed by 2 bases and J by 3 bases, 13 bases remained unmatched.

The specimen was peripheral blood. The V call is TRBV6-1, the J call TRBJ2-7, with 7 bases lining up with TRBD1. The source is a woman younger than 35 with stable Graves' hyperthyroidism. The CDR3 region has the DNA TGTGCCAGCAGTGAAAAATCTTCCGGGACAGCGATCTACGAGCAGTACTTC. This sequence encodes CASSEKSSGTAIYEQYF.